The 18 T cell receptor beta chains presented below share a single source sample, sequenced in a study of T cell clonotyping in hematopoietic cell transplantation. Assay: immunoSEQ multiplex PCR; the TCRdb copy retains only in-frame clones and omits some. The table shows approximately 41,000 clones, with 95% occurring only once. Sequenced: peripheral blood mononuclear cells. All receptors derive from a young man in good health. Some clones in this sample may be carry-over from other donors' samples.

V is TRBV4-2 and J is TRBJ1-5, with 7 bases identical to TRBD1. The CDR3 is 18 residues long. CDR1 LGHNA and CDR2 YNFKEQ come from the germline V gene. J gave up 0 bases and V 3 bases, and 11 bases lay outside the gene matches. This CDR3 reads CASSQAGTEDYSNQPQHF. The CDR3, as DNA: TGTGCCAGCAGCCAGGCCGGGACAGAAGACTATAGCAATCAGCCCCAGCATTTT.

This chain uses TRBV10-3 with TRBJ1-2; no clear D. The germline V gene encodes CDR1 ENHRY and CDR2 SYGVKD. V lost 2 bases and J 7 bases, leaving 11 bases between the germline ends. The CDR3 consists of 13 residues. CDR3 nucleotides: TGTGCCATCAGTGAGATGGACCTAGGTGGCTACACCTTC. Translating gives CAISEMDLGGYTF.

The chain links TRBV13 to TRBJ2-3, with 15 bases lining up with TRBD2. Per germline, CDR1 PRHDT and CDR2 FYEKMQ (reference sequence). The CDR3 is 18 amino acids. V was pared by 4 bases and J by 0 bases, with 5 bases of the junction left unmatched. In DNA form, the CDR3 reads TGTGCCAGCAGCTCGGGACTAGCGGGGGGCTGGAGCACAGATACGCAGTATTTT. Its translation is CASSSGLAGGWSTDTQYF.

V is TRBV11-3 and J is TRBJ1-1, with D possibly TRBD1 on 5 matching bases. This CDR3 contains 12 residues. The V end lost 5 bases, the J end lost 6 bases, and 10 bases lay between the germline ends. The V gene's germline CDR1 is SGHNT and CDR2 YENEEA. The CDR3 DNA reads as TGTGCCAGCAGCCCTGGGGGAGCTGAAGCTTTCTTT. Translating gives CASSPGGAEAFF.

V is TRBV30 and J is TRBJ1-4; D is unclear. Germline values: CDR1 GTSNPN, CDR2 SVGIG (reference sequence). The CDR3 spans 12 residues. Trimming took 0 bases from V and 7 from J, leaving 6 bases between them. CDR3 sequence (DNA): TGTGCCTGGAGTGTCCGGACTGAAAAACTGTTTTTT. Translated, it gives CAWSVRTEKLFF.

This clone was recorded once. The CDR3 DNA is TGCAGCGTCTGCCGGCCAGGCTCTACAGAGACCCAGTACTTC. Translated, it gives CSVCRPGSTETQYF. The chain employs TRBV29-1 and TRBJ2-5; D is uncertain. V was pared by 6 bases and J by 4 bases, with 18 bases between. CDR3 length: 14 residues. Germline CDR1 is SQVTM and CDR2 is ANQGSEA.

CDR3 region: CASSLERDTEAFF. The CDR3 region has the DNA TGTGCCAGCAGCTTGGAGCGGGACACTGAAGCTTTCTTT. The genes are TRBV5-5 and TRBJ1-1, with D uncertain. Germline V lookup: CDR1 SGHKS, CDR2 YYEKEE (reference sequence). The CDR3 runs 13 residues. V was pared by 0 bases and J by 3 bases, with 6 bases between.

The CDR3 region is CASSQEVRDREYF. In DNA form, the CDR3 reads TGCGCCAGCAGCCAAGAAGTCAGGGATAGGGAGTACTTC. The chain employs TRBV4-1 and TRBJ2-5; tentatively, D is TRBD1 (5 bases). V gave up 0 bases and J gave up 12 bases, with 14 bases separating them. The CDR3 is 13 amino acids. Germline V lookup: CDR1 MGHRA, CDR2 YSYEKL.

This chain uses TRBV9 with TRBJ2-3, with unresolved D. CDR3 length equals 14 residues. The germline CDR1 and CDR2 sequences are SGDLS and YYNGEE. Trimming removed 0 bases from V and 4 bases from J, with 9 bases in between. The CDR3 DNA sequence: TGTGCCAGCAGCGTAGCTACGAGCGCAGATACGCAGTATTTT. Amino acids: CASSVATSADTQYF.

This chain links TRBV19 with TRBJ1-4; 7 bases line up with TRBD1. The germline V gene encodes CDR1 LNHDA and CDR2 SQIVND (reference sequence). This CDR3 has 13 amino acids. V lost 7 bases and J lost 12; bases outside the gene matches: 11. The CDR3 sequence: CASTLQQGWQLFF. The CDR3 DNA reads as TGTGCCAGTACCCTACAACAGGGGTGGCAACTGTTTTTT. The full variable domain, rest sourced from reference TRBV19 and TRBJ1-4, is DGGITQSPKYLFRKEGQNVTLSCEQNLNHDAMYWYRQDPGQGLRLIYYSQIVNDFQKGDIAEGYSVSREKKESFPLTVTSAQKNPTAFYLCASTLQQGWQLFFGSGTQLSVL.

This clone was found once. CDR3 sequence: CATFSVPEAFF. As DNA, the CDR3 is TGTGCCACCTTTTCCGTCCCTGAAGCTTTCTTT. The rearrangement uses TRBV6-1 and TRBJ1-1; no clear D. The CDR3 runs to 11 residues. CDR1 is MNHNS and CDR2 is SASEGT in the germline V gene. V was clipped by 10 bases and J by 6 bases, with 12 bases between them.

J is TRBJ2-3 and V is TRBV6-4, with unresolved D. The germline V gene has CDR1 MRHNA and CDR2 SNTAGT. This CDR3 spans 16 amino acids. Trimming stripped 5 bases from V and 4 bases from J, with 19 bases between. CDR3 nucleotide sequence: TGTGCCAGCAGTCCCCTATATTCCATACGGCCAGATACGCAGTATTTT. This codes for CASSPLYSIRPDTQYF.

This chain links TRBV2 with TRBJ2-2, with 11 bases aligning to TRBD2. The CDR3 is 17 amino acids. V shed 5 bases, J shed 5 bases, and the junction held 10 bases outside the gene matches. The germline V gene has CDR1 SNHLY and CDR2 FYNNEI. This CDR3 reads CASSKIAGGRQTGELFF. CDR3 nucleotide sequence: TGTGCCAGCAGTAAAATAGCGGGGGGGCGACAGACCGGGGAGCTGTTTTTT. Filled out from reference TRBV2 and TRBJ2-2, the complete variable domain reads EPEVTQTPSHQVTQMGQEVILRCVPISNHLYFYWYRQILGQKVEFLVSFYNNEISEKSEIFDDQFSVERPDGSNFTLKIRSTKLEDSAMYFCASSKIAGGRQTGELFFGEGSRLTVL.

This clone has only one observation. The chain employs TRBV5-4 and TRBJ2-7; D perhaps matches TRBD2 (6 bases). Germline V gene data show CDR1 as SGHNT and CDR2 as YYREEE (reference sequence). V lost 2 bases and J 1 base, leaving 10 bases between the germline ends. CDR3 length: 14 residues. CDR3 sequence (DNA): TGTGCCAGCAGCTTTCGGGGGTTGTCCTACGAGCAGTACTTC. Encoded protein: CASSFRGLSYEQYF.

J is TRBJ1-1 and V is TRBV2, with D tentatively TRBD1 (6 bases). Trimming cost V 8 bases and J 4 bases, with 17 bases left between them. Germline V gene data show CDR1 as SNHLY and CDR2 as FYNNEI. The CDR3 has 14 amino acids. The CDR3 loop reads CASDRQAYATEAFF. CDR3 bases: TGTGCCAGCGACCGACAGGCCTACGCCACTGAAGCTTTCTTT. Full variable domain (outside the CDR3, taken from reference TRBV2 and TRBJ1-1): EPEVTQTPSHQVTQMGQEVILRCVPISNHLYFYWYRQILGQKVEFLVSFYNNEISEKSEIFDDQFSVERPDGSNFTLKIRSTKLEDSAMYFCASDRQAYATEAFFGQGTRLTVV.

V gene TRBV10-3 combines with J gene TRBJ2-3; D ambiguous. CDR1 and CDR2 from the germline V gene are ENHRY and SYGVKD. The V and J ends lost 8 bases and 6 bases respectively, with 15 bases between them. The length of the CDR3 is 13 residues. This chain's CDR3 is CAIRPDSSDTQYF. CDR3 sequence (DNA): TGTGCCATCCGCCCAGACTCCAGCGATACGCAGTATTTT.

The chain couples TRBV5-8 to TRBJ2-7; TRBD1 agrees at 7 bases. This CDR3 has 13 amino acids. The V gene's germline CDR1 is SGHTS and CDR2 YDEGEE. J gave up 1 base and V 4 bases, and 2 bases lay outside the gene matches. CDR3 DNA sequence: TGTGCCAGCAGCCCACAGGGGTCCTACGAGCAGTACTTC. Residues: CASSPQGSYEQYF.

The CDR3 spells CASIPTSGEETQYF. The CDR3 nucleotides are TGCGCCAGCATACCGACTAGCGGGGAAGAGACCCAGTACTTC. J is TRBJ2-5 and V is TRBV5-1; 11 bases line up with TRBD2. The CDR3 has 14 amino acids. Unmatched junction bases numbered 4, after V lost 6 bases and J lost 3 bases. Germline lookup yields CDR1 SGHRS and CDR2 YFSETQ.